These T cell receptor beta chains were read from a single sample in a study of blood T cell repertoires in COVID-19. Method: immunoSEQ multiplex PCR; TCRdb's copy keeps in-frame clones and lacks some. The top ten hold approximately 5% of the sample, which has about 250,000 clones, roughly 80% seen once. Sequencing was performed on PBMCs or T cells enriched from blood (not recorded which). These receptor sequences come from a man aged 35-49 years who had been exposed to COVID-19. Both conserved end residues are part of each CDR3. The order of the fields is D gene, J gene, clone size, CDR3 length, V gene, CDR3 DNA, CDR3 protein. D genes are given only for firm matches. Size is omitted from some rows. Given values are once, few, many or a class for expanded clones.

D: TRBD2; J: TRBJ2-2; size: NA; length: 15; V: TRBV18; DNA: TGTGCCAGCTCAGAGCTAGCGGGACGGGCCGGGGAGCTGTTTTTT; CDR3: CASSELAGRAGELFF
D: NA; J: TRBJ2-1; size: NA; length: 16; V: TRBV19; DNA: TGTGCCAGTAGTATCTTAGCGGTAAGCTCCTACAATGAGCAGTTCTTC; CDR3: CASSILAVSSYNEQFF
D: TRBD1; J: TRBJ1-1; size: NA; length: 14; V: TRBV18; DNA: TGTGCCAGCTCACGTGACAGGGCGGACACTGAAGCTTTCTTT; CDR3: CASSRDRADTEAFF
D: NA; J: TRBJ2-1; size: few; length: 11; V: TRBV12-3/TRBV12-4; DNA: TGTGCCAGCAGTTCATTCAATGAGCAGTTCTTC; CDR3: CASSSFNEQFF
D: TRBD2; J: TRBJ2-1; size: NA; length: 16; V: TRBV7-3; DNA: TGTGCCAGCAGCCTACCGACTAGCGGGCCCTACAATGAGCAGTTCTTC; CDR3: CASSLPTSGPYNEQFF
D: TRBD2; J: TRBJ2-7; size: once; length: 15; V: TRBV6-5; DNA: TGTGCCAGCACCAAAATAGACCCGGGACTAGCGGGAGTGTACTTC; CDR3: CASTKIDPGLAGVYF
D: NA; J: TRBJ1-5; size: NA; length: 13; V: TRBV19; DNA: TGTGCCAGTAGTGGGACTTCGGTGGGGCCCCAGCATTTT; CDR3: CASSGTSVGPQHF
D: TRBD1; J: TRBJ2-3; size: NA; length: 15; V: TRBV11-3; DNA: TGTGCCAGCAGCCCCCGACAGGGGAGCACAGATACGCAGTATTTT; CDR3: CASSPRQGSTDTQYF
D: NA; J: TRBJ1-3; size: NA; length: 14; V: TRBV7-8; DNA: TGTGCCAGCAGCCCAGACAGGTTGGGAAACACCATATATTTT; CDR3: CASSPDRLGNTIYF
D: NA; J: TRBJ1-5; size: once; length: 11; V: TRBV12-3/TRBV12-4; DNA: TGTGCCAGCAGCACTGGAGGGCCCCAGCATTTT; CDR3: CASSTGGPQHF
D: NA; J: TRBJ1-1; size: few; length: 12; V: TRBV5-6; DNA: TGTGCCAGCAGCATAGCAAACACTGAAGCTTTCTTT; CDR3: CASSIANTEAFF
D: NA; J: TRBJ1-4; size: NA; length: 14; V: TRBV5-1; DNA: TGCGCCAGCAGCTTGACACCAACTAATGAAAAACTGTTTTTT; CDR3: CASSLTPTNEKLFF
D: NA; J: TRBJ2-3; size: NA; length: 15; V: TRBV9; DNA: TGTGCCAGCAGCCCGGGACTGGCTCAGTCAGATACGCAGTATTTT; CDR3: CASSPGLAQSDTQYF
D: NA; J: TRBJ1-1; size: NA; length: 17; V: TRBV7-8; DNA: TGTGCCAGCAGCTTAGTATCGGGCGGGAACATGAACACTGAAGCTTTCTTT; CDR3: CASSLVSGGNMNTEAFF
D: NA; J: TRBJ2-5; size: NA; length: 15; V: TRBV7-3; DNA: TGTGCCAGCAGCTTACTGGGGGCGGAGCAAGAGACCCAGTACTTC; CDR3: CASSLLGAEQETQYF
D: TRBD2; J: TRBJ2-1; size: NA; length: 15; V: TRBV6-5; DNA: TGTGCCAGCAGTTACTCGGCGGGAGCGAACAATGAGCAGTTCTTC; CDR3: CASSYSAGANNEQFF
D: TRBD1; J: TRBJ1-1; size: NA; length: 14; V: TRBV28; DNA: TGTGCCAGCAGGACAGGGGGTAGTAACACTGAAGCTTTCTTT; CDR3: CASRTGGSNTEAFF
D: NA; J: TRBJ1-5; size: NA; length: 13; V: TRBV12-5; DNA: TGTGCTAGTGGTTTTTCGGGTTATCAGCCCCAGCATTTT; CDR3: CASGFSGYQPQHF
D: NA; J: TRBJ2-2; size: NA; length: 15; V: TRBV3-1/TRBV3-2; DNA: TGTGCCAGCAGCCCGAGCACCCCCAACACCGGGGAGCTGTTTTTT; CDR3: CASSPSTPNTGELFF
D: NA; J: TRBJ2-7; size: NA; length: 18; V: TRBV27; DNA: TGTGCCAGCTTCCTGATCACCCCGACAGGCCTTGATCCCTACGAGCAGTACTTC; CDR3: CASFLITPTGLDPYEQYF
D: NA; J: TRBJ1-5; size: NA; length: 15; V: TRBV30; DNA: TGTGCCTGGAGTGTAGGTAGACTGGGAGATCAGCCCCAGCATTTT; CDR3: CAWSVGRLGDQPQHF
D: NA; J: TRBJ2-4; size: NA; length: 13; V: TRBV5-1; DNA: TGCGCCAGCAGCTTCGACGGGGGAAACATTCAGTACTTC; CDR3: CASSFDGGNIQYF
D: NA; J: TRBJ1-4; size: NA; length: 13; V: TRBV30; DNA: TGTGCCTGGAAACCAGGAGGACATGAAAAACTGTTTTTT; CDR3: CAWKPGGHEKLFF
D: NA; J: TRBJ2-6; size: once; length: 18; V: TRBV10-2; DNA: TGCGCCAGCAGTGAATGGGGCAGGGGTCAGTCTGGGGCCAACGTCCTGACTTTC; CDR3: CASSEWGRGQSGANVLTF
D: NA; J: TRBJ1-6; size: NA; length: 18; V: TRBV9; DNA: TGTGCCAGCAGCCCTGAGCGGTCGGGGAGCTCCTATAATTCACCCCTCCACTTT; CDR3: CASSPERSGSSYNSPLHF
D: NA; J: TRBJ2-4; size: NA; length: 13; V: TRBV5-1; DNA: TGCGCCAGCAGCTTCGGGGGTGGGAACATTCAGTACTTC; CDR3: CASSFGGGNIQYF
D: NA; J: TRBJ1-1; size: NA; length: 14; V: TRBV5-1; DNA: TGCGCCAGCAGCTCGGAGGCCCCTTCCACTGAAGCTTTCTTT; CDR3: CASSSEAPSTEAFF
D: NA; J: TRBJ1-4; size: few; length: 14; V: TRBV23-1; DNA: TGCGCCAGCGCCGCTAGGTTATTCGATGAAAAACTGTTTTTT; CDR3: CASAARLFDEKLFF
D: TRBD1; J: TRBJ2-7; size: NA; length: 14; V: TRBV4-1; DNA: TGCGCCAGCAGCCGACCAGACAGGGGGTACGAGCAGTACTTC; CDR3: CASSRPDRGYEQYF
D: TRBD2; J: TRBJ2-1; size: NA; length: 18; V: TRBV11-2; DNA: TGTGCCAGCAGCTCTAGCGGGAGTAAGCCGCGGGGTTATCATGAGCAGTTCTTC; CDR3: CASSSSGSKPRGYHEQFF
D: NA; J: TRBJ1-1; size: NA; length: 14; V: TRBV9; DNA: TGTGCCAGCAGCCATATCGAGGCAAACACTGAAGCTTTCTTT; CDR3: CASSHIEANTEAFF
D: TRBD1; J: TRBJ2-3; size: NA; length: 14; V: TRBV5-1; DNA: TGCGCCAGCAGGGCCGGGACAGGGCACGATACGCAGTATTTT; CDR3: CASRAGTGHDTQYF
D: NA; J: TRBJ1-3; size: NA; length: 14; V: TRBV3-1/TRBV3-2; DNA: TGTGCCAGCGGATCGGACAGCTCTGGAAACACCATATATTTT; CDR3: CASGSDSSGNTIYF
D: NA; J: TRBJ1-4; size: NA; length: 16; V: TRBV4-1; DNA: TGCGCCAGCAGCCAAGGGACACAGGGTTATGGTGAAAAACTGTTTTTT; CDR3: CASSQGTQGYGEKLFF
D: NA; J: TRBJ2-3; size: NA; length: 11; V: TRBV12-3/TRBV12-4; DNA: TGTGCCAGCAGTTTAGGCGTCACGCAGTATTTT; CDR3: CASSLGVTQYF
D: NA; J: TRBJ1-2; size: NA; length: 17; V: TRBV19; DNA: TGTGCCAGTAGTCCCCTTACACCACAGGGTTTGAACTATGGCTACACCTTC; CDR3: CASSPLTPQGLNYGYTF
D: TRBD1; J: TRBJ1-5; size: NA; length: 15; V: TRBV10-3; DNA: TGTGCCATCAGTGACCTCGGACAGGGAGGACAGCCCCAGCATTTT; CDR3: CAISDLGQGGQPQHF
D: TRBD2; J: TRBJ2-1; size: NA; length: 13; V: TRBV29-1; DNA: TGCAGCGGCTCCGGGACTAGATATGATGAGCAGTTCTTC; CDR3: CSGSGTRYDEQFF
D: NA; J: TRBJ1-6; size: NA; length: 16; V: TRBV7-2; DNA: TGTGCCAGCAGCTTAACAACAGGGTTGACTGGTTCACCCCTCCACTTT; CDR3: CASSLTTGLTGSPLHF
D: TRBD2; J: TRBJ2-7; size: NA; length: 15; V: TRBV11-3; DNA: TGTGCTACACCCGTGAACGGACTAGCGGAATACGAGCAGTACTTC; CDR3: CATPVNGLAEYEQYF